This T cell receptor beta chain was retrieved from a study of post-analysis software for immune sequencing data. The study's findings and limits: Among multiple sclerosis patients, normalized Chao1 diversity was significantly below that of controls.

Every TCR beta cDNA library bore unique molecular identifiers. TCRdb passed the PCR reads through MiXCR, listing each CDR3 protein once. The table includes hundreds of thousands of distinct CDR3 sequences, 40% to 55% detected once. On this clonotype: Its antigen is currently unknown.

This receptor was taken from a girl aged 10-17 years with multiple sclerosis. The sample was blood.

CDR3: CASSYSIRRGLTDTQYF. The CDR3 DNA reads TGTGCCAGCAGTTACTCGATTAGGCGGGGACTCACAGATACGCAGTATTTT. The chain has TRBV6-6 and TRBJ2-3; weak D call: TRBD2 (6 bases). This CDR3 is 17 amino acids long. V lost 0 bases, J lost 2 bases, and 15 bases lay in between. The germline gives CDR1 MNHNY, CDR2 SVGAGI (reference sequence).